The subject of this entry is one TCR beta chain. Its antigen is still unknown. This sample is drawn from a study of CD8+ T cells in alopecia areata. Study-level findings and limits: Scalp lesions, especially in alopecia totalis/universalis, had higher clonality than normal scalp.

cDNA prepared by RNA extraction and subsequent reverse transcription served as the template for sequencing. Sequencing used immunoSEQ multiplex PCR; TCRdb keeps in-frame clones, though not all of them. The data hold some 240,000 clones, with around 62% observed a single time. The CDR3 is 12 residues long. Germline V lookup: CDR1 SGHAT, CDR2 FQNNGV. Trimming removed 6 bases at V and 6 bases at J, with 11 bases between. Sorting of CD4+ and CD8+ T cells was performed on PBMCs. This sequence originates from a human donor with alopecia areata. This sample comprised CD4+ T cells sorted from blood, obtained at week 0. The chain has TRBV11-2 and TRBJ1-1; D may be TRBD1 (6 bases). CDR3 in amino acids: CASSRDRSEAFF. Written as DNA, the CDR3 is TGTGCCAGCAGTCGAGACAGGTCTGAAGCTTTCTTT. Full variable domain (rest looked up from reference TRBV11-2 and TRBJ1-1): EAGVAQSPRYKIIEKRQSVAFWCNPISGHATLYWYQQILGQGPKLLIQFQNNGVVDDSQLPKDRFSAERLKGVDSTLKIQPAKLEDSAVYLCASSRDRSEAFFGQGTRLTVV.